This T cell receptor (beta chain) is from a study of PD-L1 blockade in urothelial cancer. Study information: Patients with male sex and bladder-origin urothelial cancer accounted for about 85% of the roughly 30 enrolled. Treatment start was followed by blood analysis at 3 weeks (second dose) and again at 6 weeks. Findings of the study overall: When measured at 3 weeks, tumor-associated blood clones expanded more in durable-benefit patients.

Produced via immunoSEQ multiplex PCR; TCRdb's table is partial and in-frame only. The sample includes nearly 50,000 clones, approximately 80% seen only once; the top ten take around 9.1%. Noted time point: peripheral blood 6 weeks after treatment start. The germline V gene has CDR1 SGHAT and CDR2 FQNNGV. The V gene lost 6 bases and the J gene lost 2 bases, with 17 bases spanning the gap. The CDR3 extends over 15 amino acids. Notes on this clone: Its target is not known.

The chain joins TRBV11-2 to TRBJ2-7; TRBD2 might be the D (6 bases). The sequenced sample was PBMCs, obtained around atezolizumab (anti-PD-L1) treatment. The TCR sequence derives from a man between 70 and 80 years old with urothelial cancer. CDR3 sequence: CASSPGTSPTYEQYF. CDR3 DNA sequence: TGTGCCAGCAGTCCCGGGACTTCCCCCACCTACGAGCAGTACTTC.